The 8 T cell receptor beta chains reported below all come from one sample, sequenced in a study of CD8 T cells in ankylosing spondylitis. Study-wide findings and caveats: What seemed typical of ankylosing spondylitis blood was a TCR beta motif built from about eight highly homologous variants.

Using its own MiXCR run on the 5' RACE reads, TCRdb lists one record per CDR3 protein. The repertoire includes a few hundred thousand distinct CDR3 sequences, approximately 20% of them detected once, and about 15% sits in the top ten. These receptors' targets are unknown. Sequenced input: blood, either unsorted or a sorted T cell fraction (not recorded which). The receptors were gathered from a male donor with ankylosing spondylitis.

This clonotype was found a few times. The chain couples TRBV7-9 to TRBJ2-3, with D tentatively TRBD2 (5 bases). Deletions cut 3 bases from V and 8 bases from J, with 9 bases between. The CDR3 consists of 12 residues. CDR1 is SEHNR and CDR2 is FQNEAQ in the germline V gene (reference sequence). CDR3 region: CASSFDRGTQYF. The CDR3, as DNA: TGTGCCAGCAGCTTCGATCGGGGTACGCAGTATTTT.

This chain uses TRBV28 with TRBJ1-3; unclear D gene. Per germline, CDR1 MDHEN and CDR2 SYDVKM. Trimming pared 6 bases from V and 7 bases from J, leaving 16 bases between. The CDR3 has 14 residues. The CDR3 DNA reads TGTGCCAGCAGCACGGACCGTACGGGGAACACCATATATTTT. Translated, it gives CASSTDRTGNTIYF.

The V call is TRBV11-2, the J call TRBJ1-1; D perhaps matches TRBD1 (6 bases). The germline gives CDR1 SGHAT, CDR2 FQNNGV. V lost 5 bases and J 6 bases, leaving 19 bases between the germline ends. The CDR3 covers 15 residues. The CDR3 nucleotides read TGTGCCAGCAGCACGGTGGGGGCAGGGTTGGCTGAAGCTTTCTTT. Translated: CASSTVGAGLAEAFF. Drawing the rest from reference TRBV11-2 and TRBJ1-1, the complete variable domain is EAGVAQSPRYKIIEKRQSVAFWCNPISGHATLYWYQQILGQGPKLLIQFQNNGVVDDSQLPKDRFSAERLKGVDSTLKIQPAKLEDSAVYLCASSTVGAGLAEAFFGQGTRLTVV.

This chain joins TRBV10-3 and TRBJ2-3; D remains ambiguous. The V end lost 0 bases, the J end lost 5 bases, and 0 bases lay between the germline ends. The CDR3 spans 11 residues. The V gene's germline CDR1 is ENHRY and CDR2 SYGVKD. CDR3 DNA sequence: TGTGCCATCAGTGAGTCAGATACGCAGTATTTT. It encodes CAISESDTQYF.

In this sample, this clonotype turned up a few times. The chain employs TRBV25-1 and TRBJ2-5; D call uncertain. This CDR3 is built from 12 residues. V lost 6 bases, J lost 4 bases, and 9 bases lay in between. Germline V lookup: CDR1 MGHDK, CDR2 SYGVNS. This CDR3 reads CASRTDGETQYF. The CDR3 DNA follows: TGTGCCAGCAGGACGGATGGAGAGACCCAGTACTTC.

This clonotype was observed a handful of times. The chain links TRBV5-1 to TRBJ2-7; 11 bases match TRBD2. The germline V gene has CDR1 SGHRS and CDR2 YFSETQ. The CDR3 consists of 16 residues. V was clipped by 4 bases and J by 5 bases; unmatched bases: 11. CDR3 in amino acids: CASSLTSGRYVHEQYF. Here the CDR3 DNA reads TGCGCCAGCAGCCTCACTAGCGGGAGATACGTCCACGAGCAGTACTTC.

This clonotype was seen repeatedly, ten times or more. The chain recombines TRBV7-9 with TRBJ2-2; D not resolved. The CDR3 is 13 amino acids. Trimming removed 4 bases at V and 2 bases at J, with 5 bases between. In germline, CDR1 is SEHNR, CDR2 FQNEAQ (reference sequence). The CDR3 loop reads CASSSTNTGELFF. The CDR3 bases are TGTGCCAGCAGCTCCACTAACACCGGGGAGCTGTTTTTT.

With respect to this clonotype: At one end the junction does not follow the germline gene, possibly because of a read error. The J gene is TRBJ2-3, the V gene TRBV7-2; D is ambiguous. The CDR3 sequence is 12 residues long. CDR1 is SGHTA and CDR2 is FQGNSA in the germline V gene. CDR3 in amino acids: CASIENTDAQYF. CDR3 sequence (DNA): TGTGCCTCTATCGAAAACACAGATGCGCAGTATTTT.